What follows are 23 T cell receptor beta chains derived from one specimen sequenced in a study of blood T cells in healthy people across ages. Sample-barcoded 5' priming and a J-beta primer mix drove a second PCR of 7 to 11 cycles. One entry per CDR3 protein results from TCRdb running MiXCR on the 5' RACE reads. The sample lists about 1 million distinct CDR3 sequences; under 55% were seen once. The source material was blood. Receptor source: a woman aged 60-70 years in good health.

This sequence joins TRBV5-1 and TRBJ2-1, with TRBD2 matching over 7 bases. The CDR3 totals 15 residues. Unmatched junction bases numbered 6, after V lost 0 bases and J lost 6 bases. The germline V gene encodes CDR1 SGHRS and CDR2 YFSETQ. This chain's CDR3 is CASSLVAASGNEQFF. In DNA, the CDR3 is TGCGCCAGCAGCTTGGTAGCGGCTAGCGGCAATGAGCAGTTCTTC.

The rearrangement uses TRBV6-5 and TRBJ1-1, with D tentatively TRBD1 (5 bases). The V end was cut by 9 bases, the J end by 1 base, with 15 bases between. Germline CDR1 MNHEY, CDR2 SVGAGI. The CDR3 has 14 amino acids. CDR3: CASQLGLANTEAFF. CDR3 sequence (DNA): TGTGCCAGTCAGTTGGGGCTAGCGAACACTGAAGCTTTCTTT.

The genes are TRBV5-6 and TRBJ2-3; 13 nucleotides line up with TRBD2. CDR3 size: 19 residues. Germline V gene sequence: CDR1 SGHDT, CDR2 YYEEEE. V lost 3 bases to trimming and J lost 6 bases; unmatched junction nucleotides: 16. The CDR3 bases are TGTGCCAGCAGCTCCTATTGGTCCACCGGGACTAGCGGGACTGATACGCAGTATTTT. This translates into CASSSYWSTGTSGTDTQYF.

The rearrangement uses TRBV7-2 and TRBJ1-1; D may be TRBD1 (5 bases). The CDR3 is made up of 14 amino acids. V was shortened by 3 bases and J by 1 base, with 9 bases between the two germline ends. Germline assignment: CDR1 SGHTA and CDR2 FQGNSA. In DNA form, the CDR3 reads TGTGCCAGCAGCTTTATAACAGGGAACACTGAAGCTTTCTTT. It specifies CASSFITGNTEAFF.

This clonotype was detected ten times or more. The chain links TRBV20-1 to TRBJ2-4; D is tentatively TRBD1 or TRBD2 (6 bases each). The V end lost 4 bases, the J end lost 4 bases, and 11 bases lay between the germline ends. The CDR3 runs 13 residues. Germline CDR1 DFQATT, CDR2 SNEGSKA (reference sequence). Here the CDR3 reads CSATVGGKNIQYF. CDR3 nucleotides: TGCAGTGCTACAGTAGGGGGGAAAAACATTCAGTACTTC.

This clonotype was found a few times. With a much larger clone just one base away, this may be a read error. CDR3 loop: CASSPRTSDTSTDTQYF. CDR3 in DNA: TGTGCCAGCAGCCCAAGGACTAGCGACACCAGCACAGATACGCAGTATTTT. This chain joins TRBV12-3 or TRBV12-4 and TRBJ2-3; 9 bases map to TRBD2. The ends lost 6 bases at V and 0 bases at J; junction bases unmatched: 10. CDR3 size: 17 residues.

The rearrangement uses TRBV20-1 and TRBJ2-1, with D maybe TRBD2 (5 bases). The V end was cut by 3 bases, the J end by 6 bases, with 9 bases between. The V gene's germline CDR1 is DFQATT and CDR2 SNEGSKA (reference sequence). The CDR3 consists of 12 residues. The chain's CDR3 is CSASVGSNEQFF. DNA for the CDR3: TGCAGTGCTAGTGTGGGGAGCAATGAGCAGTTCTTC.

This clonotype was found a few times. The chain couples TRBV28 to TRBJ2-4; the D gene is possibly TRBD2 (6 bases). Germline V gene lookup returns CDR1 MDHEN and CDR2 SYDVKM. The ends were cut back, 4 bases at V and 5 bases at J, with 6 bases in the middle. This CDR3 is built from 12 residues. The chain's CDR3 is CASSWGENIQYF. CDR3 DNA sequence: TGTGCCAGCAGTTGGGGGGAAAACATTCAGTACTTC. Combining the CDR3 with reference TRBV28 and TRBJ2-4 gives the whole variable domain DVKVTQSSRYLVKRTGEKVFLECVQDMDHENMFWYRQDPGLGLRLIYFSYDVKMKEKGDIPEGYSVSREKKERFSLILESASTNQTSMYLCASSWGENIQYFGAGTRLSVL.

The chain's CDR3 is CASSLYASGSGDLSEQFF. CDR3 DNA sequence: TGTGCCAGCAGTTTATATGCTAGCGGGAGCGGGGATTTAAGTGAGCAGTTCTTC. V gene TRBV27 combines with J gene TRBJ2-1; TRBD2 aligns across 10 bases. V lost 1 base, J lost 9 bases, and 15 bases stayed unmatched. The germline gives CDR1 MNHEY, CDR2 SMNVEV (reference sequence). This CDR3 has 18 residues.

The V and J genes are TRBV7-2 and TRBJ2-3, with 8 bases identical to TRBD2. Trimming took 8 bases from V and 2 from J; bases not matched to a gene: 9. Germline V CDR1 and CDR2: SGHTA, FQGNSA. This CDR3 has 15 amino acids. CDR3 region: CASCGGTLITDTQYF. CDR3 bases: TGTGCCAGCTGCGGGGGGACCTTAATCACAGATACGCAGTATTTT.

This chain links TRBV30 with TRBJ1-4; 7 bases agree with TRBD1. The trim removed 2 bases at V and 4 bases at J, leaving 4 bases unmatched. The CDR3 has 14 amino acids. CDR1 GTSNPN and CDR2 SVGIG come from the germline V gene (reference sequence). Written as DNA, the CDR3 is TGTGCCTGGAGTTCGACAGGGAGTAATGAAAAACTGTTTTTT. It codes for CAWSSTGSNEKLFF.

This clonotype occurred once. Possible read error: a much larger clone is one base away. In DNA form, the CDR3 reads TGCAGCGTTGCAGGAGGGGTGGTTGGAGGCTACACCTTC. It yields the protein CSVAGGVVGGYTF. The chain combines TRBV29-1 with TRBJ1-2; TRBD1 might be the D (5 bases). V was cut by 4 bases and J by 8 bases, with 17 bases left in between. Germline V gives CDR1 SQVTM, CDR2 ANQGSEA. The CDR3 totals 13 residues.

This clonotype was counted ten times or more. The gene calls are TRBV5-1 and TRBJ2-7, with D possibly being TRBD2 (5 bases). Germline V CDR1 and CDR2: SGHRS, YFSETQ. V lost 4 bases and J 0 bases, leaving 14 bases between the germline ends. The length of the CDR3 is 15 residues. The CDR3 nucleotides are TGCGCCAGCAGCCCCCCTGGGAGTGTCTCCTACGAGCAGTACTTC. This translates into CASSPPGSVSYEQYF.

This clonotype was counted between two and nine times. The genes are TRBV2 and TRBJ2-5; the match to TRBD2 covers 12 bases. The length of the CDR3 is 13 residues. J lost 8 bases, V lost 4 bases, and 2 bases had no gene match. The germline V gene encodes CDR1 SNHLY and CDR2 FYNNEI. The DNA of the CDR3 is TGTGCCAGCAGTGGCGGACTAGCGGGAACCCAGTACTTC. Its translation: CASSGGLAGTQYF.

This chain uses TRBV24-1 with TRBJ2-1; D remains ambiguous. Germline V CDR1 and CDR2: KGHDR, SFDVKD. The CDR3 covers 13 residues. V lost 0 bases, J lost 6 bases, and 5 bases lay in between. Here the CDR3 reads CATSDLFFNEQFF. CDR3 nucleotides: TGTGCCACCAGTGATTTGTTCTTCAATGAGCAGTTCTTC.

The chain links TRBV11-2 to TRBJ2-5; 9 bases align to TRBD2. The V gene's germline CDR1 is SGHAT and CDR2 FQNNGV. The length of the CDR3 is 19 residues. Trimming at V came to 1 base and at J to 5 bases, leaving 17 bases not matched to a gene. The CDR3 DNA is TGTGCCAGCAGCTTAGCGGGATTGGGGGAAGCGGGAGGAACGGAGACCCAGTACTTC. It is translated as CASSLAGLGEAGGTETQYF.

A few counts support this clonotype. The chain joins TRBV20-1 to TRBJ2-4, with D possibly being TRBD1 or TRBD2 (5 bases each). The J call may be in error: the DNA end matches TRBJ2-7 better. Germline V lookup: CDR1 DFQATT, CDR2 SNEGSKA (reference sequence). This CDR3 has 14 residues. The CDR3 sequence is CSAAGTPDLHEQYF. CDR3 in DNA: TGCAGTGCAGCCGGGACCCCCGACCTGCACGAGCAGTACTTC.

The chain combines TRBV24-1 with TRBJ2-7; no definite D call. Germline V gene data show CDR1 as KGHDR and CDR2 as SFDVKD. The CDR3 totals 13 residues. The V and J ends lost 3 bases and 3 bases respectively, with 8 bases between them. The CDR3 nucleotides read TGTGCCACCAGTGATCTGACCAGCTACGAGCAGTACTTC. Translated: CATSDLTSYEQYF.

This rearrangement joins TRBV10-1 to TRBJ2-7; D not resolved. Per germline, CDR1 WNHNN and CDR2 SYGVQD (reference sequence). This CDR3 spans 13 amino acids. V dropped 4 bases and J dropped 7 bases, with 14 bases sitting between them. CDR3 DNA sequence: TGCGCCAGCAGTGGAGCCCTGTGGGGTGAGCAGTACTTC. It codes for CASSGALWGEQYF.

In DNA form, the CDR3 reads TGTGCCAGCAGTGAAGCGTTCCACCGAGGCGAGCAGTTCTTC. This sequence encodes CASSEAFHRGEQFF. This chain uses TRBV6-1 with TRBJ2-1; D remains ambiguous. The V end was cut by 0 bases, the J end by 10 bases, with 13 bases between. The CDR3 is made up of 14 amino acids. Germline CDR1 and CDR2: MNHNS and SASEGT.

This clonotype was counted between two and nine times. The genes are TRBV7-2 and TRBJ2-3; 7 bases agree with TRBD2. V dropped 2 bases and J dropped 3; count of bases not matched to a gene: 5. Germline V CDR1 and CDR2: SGHTA, FQGNSA. The CDR3 contains 15 residues. The CDR3 coding sequence is TGTGCCAGCAGCTTAAGCGGACTAGATACAGATACGCAGTATTTT. This codes for CASSLSGLDTDTQYF. The variable domain in full, with the rest retrieved from reference TRBV7-2 and TRBJ2-3, is GAGVSQSPSNKVTEKGKDVELRCDPISGHTALYWYRQSLGQGLEFLIYFQGNSAPDKSGLPSDRFSAERTGGSVSTLTIQRTQQEDSAVYLCASSLSGLDTDTQYFGPGTRLTVL.

The chain employs TRBV20-1 and TRBJ1-4; 8 positions agree with TRBD1. V was pared by 3 bases and J by 6 bases, with 15 bases of the junction left unmatched. Germline V CDR1 and CDR2: DFQATT, SNEGSKA (reference sequence). The CDR3 has 17 amino acids. The CDR3 loop is CSARMGTGFPWDEKLFF. Written as DNA, the CDR3 is TGCAGTGCTAGGATGGGGACAGGCTTCCCGTGGGATGAAAAACTGTTTTTT.

As concerns this clonotype: Mismatch with germline at one junction end may stem from a read error. The chain joins TRBV18 to TRBJ2-5, with D perhaps matching TRBD2 (5 bases). Germline CDR1 and CDR2: KGHSH and LQKENI. The CDR3 sequence is 15 residues long. The DNA of the CDR3 is TGTGCCAGCTCACCAACGGACGGGAAAACCTACGAGCAGTATTTC. It yields the protein CASSPTDGKTYEQYF.